The 5 T cell receptor beta chains in this list originate from one sample, sequenced in a study of early T cells in non-severe SARS-CoV-2 infection. TCRdb recomputed calls from the 5' RACE reads with MiXCR, one row per CDR3 protein. Of about 23,000 distinct CDR3 sequences in the sample, 5.3% were seen once. Sequences were obtained from whole blood. All receptors come from an adult who was a healthcare worker with PCR-confirmed SARS-CoV-2 infection or an uninfected control (not recorded which).

The count of this clonotype is one. The V gene is TRBV20-1, the J gene TRBJ2-7, with 14 bases that match TRBD2. This CDR3 has 18 amino acids. Losses at the gene ends were 3 bases for V and 2 bases for J; bases not matched to a gene: 12. Germline CDR1 and CDR2: DFQATT and SNEGSKA (reference sequence). CDR3 region: CSARKTGTSGGNTYEQYF. Written as DNA, the CDR3 is TGCAGTGCTAGGAAGACCGGGACTAGCGGGGGTAACACCTACGAGCAGTACTTC.

This clonotype has a count of ten or more. The chain uses TRBV9 and TRBJ2-2; possible D gene TRBD2, 6 bases. The CDR3 totals 17 residues. Germline CDR1 and CDR2: SGDLS and YYNGEE. Trimming left V 4 bases short and J 3 bases short, with 19 bases between. CDR3 nucleotide sequence: TGTGCCAGCAGCCTCCGAGCGGGCCTCGATTACACCGGGGAGCTGTTTTTT. Protein product: CASSLRAGLDYTGELFF.

This clonotype has at least ten counts. The V and J genes are TRBV4-1 and TRBJ2-7, with TRBD1 identical over 9 bases. The CDR3 runs 16 residues. Germline V gene sequence: CDR1 MGHRA, CDR2 YSYEKL. V lost 2 bases, J lost 5 bases, and 10 bases stayed unmatched. This CDR3 reads CASSQRPTGGLDEQYF. The CDR3 DNA sequence: TGCGCCAGCAGCCAAAGACCGACAGGGGGATTGGACGAGCAGTACTTC.

This clonotype appeared many times. The chain couples TRBV29-1 to TRBJ1-3, with TRBD1 matching over 7 bases. This CDR3 has 13 amino acids. Germline CDR1 is SQVTM and CDR2 is ANQGSEA. The V gene end was trimmed by 5 bases and the J gene end by 4 bases; junction bases not matched to a gene: 5. The CDR3 DNA reads TGCAGCGTTACGACAGGGCCGGGAAACACCATATATTTT. Encoded protein: CSVTTGPGNTIYF.

This clonotype was counted only a few times. This sequence joins TRBV20-1 and TRBJ2-7, with TRBD1 matching over 8 bases. The CDR3 loop spans 13 amino acids. Per germline, CDR1 DFQATT and CDR2 SNEGSKA (reference sequence). J was trimmed by 7 bases and V by 0 bases; bases with no gene match: 5. CDR3: CSARDGTGREQYV. CDR3 nucleotide sequence: TGCAGTGCTAGAGATGGGACAGGTAGGGAGCAGTACGTC.